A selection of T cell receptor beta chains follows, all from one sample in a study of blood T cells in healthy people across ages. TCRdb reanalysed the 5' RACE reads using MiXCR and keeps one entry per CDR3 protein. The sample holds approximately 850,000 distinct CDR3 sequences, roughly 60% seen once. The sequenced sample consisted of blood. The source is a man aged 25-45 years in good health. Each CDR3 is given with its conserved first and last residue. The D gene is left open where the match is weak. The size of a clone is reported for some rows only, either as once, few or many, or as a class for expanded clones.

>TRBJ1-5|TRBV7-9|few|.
TGTGCCAGCCAGAAGGAGGGGAATCAGCCCCAGCATTTT
CASQKEGNQPQHF
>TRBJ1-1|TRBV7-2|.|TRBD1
TGTGCCAGCAGCTCATCGCGACAGGGCACTGAAGCTTTCTTT
CASSSSRQGTEAFF
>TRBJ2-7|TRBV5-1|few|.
TGCGCCAGCAGCTTGGGGGGGGACCGACCCTACGAGCAGTACTTC
CASSLGGDRPYEQYF
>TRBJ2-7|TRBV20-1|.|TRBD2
TGCAGTGCAGGCCCGCGGGGGATCTCCTACGAGCAGTACTTC
CSAGPRGISYEQYF
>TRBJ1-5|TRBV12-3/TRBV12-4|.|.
TGTGCCAGCAGCCTTGGTGGGGCAACGGACAATCAGCCCCAGCATTTT
CASSLGGATDNQPQHF
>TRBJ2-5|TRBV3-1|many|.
TGTGCCAGCAGCCAAGGGCTAGCAGAGACCCAGTACTTC
CASSQGLAETQYF
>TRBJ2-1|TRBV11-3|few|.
TGTGCCAGCAGCCCCGGGCCGCCCTCTTACAATGAGCAGTTCTTC
CASSPGPPSYNEQFF
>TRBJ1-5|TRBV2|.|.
TGTGCCAGCAGTGAAGAAAATAATCAGCCCCAGCATTTT
CASSEENNQPQHF
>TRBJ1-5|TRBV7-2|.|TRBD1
TGTGCCAGCAGCAGACGACAGGGGCCCAATCAGCCCCAGCATTTT
CASSRRQGPNQPQHF
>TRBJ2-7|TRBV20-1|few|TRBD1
TGCAGTGCTTACGACAGGGGCCAGGCCTACGAGCAGTACTTC
CSAYDRGQAYEQYF
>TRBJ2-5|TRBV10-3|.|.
TGTGCCATCAGTGAGTCCGGGGGGCAGGACCAAGAGACCCAGTACTTC
CAISESGGQDQETQYF
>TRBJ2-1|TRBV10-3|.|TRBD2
TGTGCCATCAGCGACTTCGCGGGACTAGCGAAGAACAATGAGCAGTTCTTC
CAISDFAGLAKNNEQFF
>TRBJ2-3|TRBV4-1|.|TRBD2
TGCGCCAGCAGCCAAGTGGACGGGAGGGCGGCAGATACGCAGTATTTT
CASSQVDGRAADTQYF
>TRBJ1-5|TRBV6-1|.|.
TGTGCCACCGATCAGGAAGCGGGGAGCAATCAGCCCCAGCATTTT
CATDQEAGSNQPQHF
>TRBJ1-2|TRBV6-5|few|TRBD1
TGTGCCAGCAGACCAAGACAGGGAAGCATCTATGGCTACACCTTC
CASRPRQGSIYGYTF
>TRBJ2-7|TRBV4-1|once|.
TGCGCCAGCAGCAGTGTTGCGGGACAGTCCTACGAGCAGTACTTC
CASSSVAGQSYEQYF
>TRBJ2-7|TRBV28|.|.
TGTGCCAGCAGTTACGCTACAGCGGGCTCCTACGAGCAGTACTTC
CASSYATAGSYEQYF
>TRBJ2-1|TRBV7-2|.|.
TGTGCCAGCAGCTCTTGGAGTTCCTACAATGAGCAGTTCTTC
CASSSWSSYNEQFF
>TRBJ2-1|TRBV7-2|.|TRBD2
TGTGCCAGCAGCTCCCCGACTAGCGGGAGGGTATATGAGCAGTTCTTC
CASSSPTSGRVYEQFF
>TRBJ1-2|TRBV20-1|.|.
TGCAGTGCTAGAGAAATGGCTGAAGAAAGCACCTTC
CSAREMAEESTF
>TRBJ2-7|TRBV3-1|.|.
TGTGCCGGCAGCCAGAACAGGGATTCCGAGCAGTACTTC
CAGSQNRDSEQYF
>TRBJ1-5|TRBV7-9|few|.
TGTGCCAGCAGCTTACAGGGGATCGGCAATCAGCCCCAGCATTTT
CASSLQGIGNQPQHF
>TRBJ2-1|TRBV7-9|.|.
TGTGCCAGCAGCTTAGCCTCGGGGACCCTTAATTACAATGAGCAGTTCTTC
CASSLASGTLNYNEQFF
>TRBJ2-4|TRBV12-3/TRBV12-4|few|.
TGTGCCAGCAGCGTCGGGCCAAACATTCAGTACTTC
CASSVGPNIQYF
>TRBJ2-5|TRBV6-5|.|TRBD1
TGTGCCAGCAGTCCCCCCTCAGGGGGAGAGACCCAGTACTTC
CASSPPSGGETQYF
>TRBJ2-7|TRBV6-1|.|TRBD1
TGTGCCAGCAGTATGTCCGGGACAGGCTCCTACGAGCAGTACTTC
CASSMSGTGSYEQYF
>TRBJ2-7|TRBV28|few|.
TGTGCCAGCAGTTGGCGTCCCTACGAGCAGTACTTC
CASSWRPYEQYF